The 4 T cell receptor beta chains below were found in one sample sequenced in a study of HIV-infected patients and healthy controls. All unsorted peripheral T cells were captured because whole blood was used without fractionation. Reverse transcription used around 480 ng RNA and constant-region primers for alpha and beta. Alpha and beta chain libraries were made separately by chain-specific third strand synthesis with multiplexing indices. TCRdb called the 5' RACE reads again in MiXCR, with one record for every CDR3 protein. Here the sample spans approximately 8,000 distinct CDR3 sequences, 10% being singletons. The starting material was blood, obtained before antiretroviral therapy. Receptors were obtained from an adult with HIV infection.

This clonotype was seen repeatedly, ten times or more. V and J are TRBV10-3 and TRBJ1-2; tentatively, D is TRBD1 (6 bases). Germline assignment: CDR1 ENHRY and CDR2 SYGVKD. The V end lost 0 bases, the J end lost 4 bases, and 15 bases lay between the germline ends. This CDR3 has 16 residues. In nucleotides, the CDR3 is TGTGCCATCAGTGAGTCAGGGGGTCCTGCAAGCTATGGCTACACCTTC. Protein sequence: CAISESGGPASYGYTF.

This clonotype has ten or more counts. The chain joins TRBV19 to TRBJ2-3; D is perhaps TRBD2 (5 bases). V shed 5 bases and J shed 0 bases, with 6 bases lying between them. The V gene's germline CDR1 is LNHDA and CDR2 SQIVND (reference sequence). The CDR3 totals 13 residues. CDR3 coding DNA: TGTGCCAGTAGTCCGGGAAGCACAGATACGCAGTATTTT. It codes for CASSPGSTDTQYF. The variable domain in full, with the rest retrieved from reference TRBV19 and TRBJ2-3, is DGGITQSPKYLFRKEGQNVTLSCEQNLNHDAMYWYRQDPGQGLRLIYYSQIVNDFQKGDIAEGYSVSREKKESFPLTVTSAQKNPTAFYLCASSPGSTDTQYFGPGTRLTVL.

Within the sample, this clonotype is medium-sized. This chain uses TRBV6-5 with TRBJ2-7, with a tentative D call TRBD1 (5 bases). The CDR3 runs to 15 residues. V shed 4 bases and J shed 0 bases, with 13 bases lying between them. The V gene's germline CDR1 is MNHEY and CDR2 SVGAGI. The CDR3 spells CASSLDTSSSYEQYF. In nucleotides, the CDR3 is TGTGCCAGCAGTTTGGACACTTCGAGCTCCTACGAGCAGTACTTC.

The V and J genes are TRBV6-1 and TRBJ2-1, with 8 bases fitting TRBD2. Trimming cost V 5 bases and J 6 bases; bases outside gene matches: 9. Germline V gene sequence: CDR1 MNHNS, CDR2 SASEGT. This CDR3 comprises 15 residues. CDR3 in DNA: TGTGCCAGCAGTTCCGAAGCCGGGACTAGCAATGAGCAGTTCTTC. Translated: CASSSEAGTSNEQFF.